The 9 T cell receptor beta chains below come from one sample, sequenced in a study of cytomegalovirus exposure and HLA in healthy donors. It was with 60 Vbeta and 13 Jbeta primers that the PCR ran. The assay was immunoSEQ multiplex PCR, and TCRdb's table has in-frame clones only and misses some. Of approximately 120,000 clones in the sample, about three quarters were seen once. Specimen: PBMCs. These receptors were collected from a woman aged 40 to 50 in good health and CMV-seronegative.

The sample holds one count of this clone. The rearrangement uses TRBV20-1 and TRBJ2-5; unclear D gene. The J call may be faulty, since TRBJ2-7 better matches the DNA end. CDR3 size: 11 residues. Germline V gene data show CDR1 as DFQATT and CDR2 as SNEGSKA (reference sequence). In nucleotides, the CDR3 is TGCAGTGCTCTAGTGATAGGCGAGCAGTACTTC. It encodes CSALVIGEQYF.

The rearrangement links TRBV7-3 to TRBJ1-1; no clear D gene. Germline CDR1 is SGHTA and CDR2 is FQGTGA. The CDR3 consists of 17 residues. Deletions cut 0 bases from V and 1 base from J, with 15 bases between. CDR3 amino acids: CASSLTGRDWGNTEAFF. Here the CDR3 DNA reads TGTGCCAGCAGCTTAACCGGGAGAGATTGGGGGAACACTGAAGCTTTCTTT.

This clone appeared a few times. The chain uses TRBV7-2 and TRBJ1-2, with 7 positions matching TRBD1. The V and J ends lost 5 bases and 4 bases, in that order; junction bases with no gene match: 7. CDR3 length: 14 residues. Per the germline V gene, CDR1 is SGHTA and CDR2 is FQGNSA. The CDR3 here is CASSARQGPYGYTF. The CDR3, as DNA: TGTGCCAGCAGCGCCCGACAGGGACCCTATGGCTACACCTTC.

In regard to this clone: Within the sample, other DNA sequences also encode this same CDR3. The V gene is TRBV27, the J gene TRBJ2-3, with D maybe TRBD1 (5 bases). This CDR3 comprises 16 residues. V lost 5 bases and J lost 4, with 19 bases in between. In germline, CDR1 is MNHEY, CDR2 SMNVEV (reference sequence). The CDR3 DNA is TGTGCCAGCAGTCCCGGACAATTCGAACCCGCAGATACGCAGTATTTT. Translating gives CASSPGQFEPADTQYF.

V gene TRBV18 combines with J gene TRBJ2-1; D is possibly TRBD1 (6 bases). The germline CDR1 and CDR2 sequences are KGHSH and LQKENI. This CDR3 region has 14 residues. V was pared by 1 base and J by 7 bases, with 11 bases between. The CDR3 DNA is TGTGCCAGCTCACCACTCAGGGGTGGTAATGAGCAGTTCTTC. Protein sequence: CASSPLRGGNEQFF.

J is TRBJ2-7 and V is TRBV2, with a tentative D call TRBD1 (6 bases). From germline, CDR1 is SNHLY and CDR2 FYNNEI. CDR3 size: 14 residues. V was clipped by 5 bases and J by 1 base, with 12 bases between them. The CDR3 coding sequence is TGTGCCAGCAGTCAGGGACAAGTGTCCTACGAGCAGTACTTC. Amino acids: CASSQGQVSYEQYF.

This chain connects TRBV4-2 to TRBJ2-1; D is uncertain. Trimming took 4 bases from V and 7 from J, leaving 8 bases between them. Looked up from germline, CDR1 is LGHNA and CDR2 is YNFKEQ. This CDR3 is 12 amino acids long. DNA for the CDR3: TGTGCCAGCAGCCTTATCGGGAATGAGCAGTTCTTC. Amino acids: CASSLIGNEQFF.

V and J are TRBV4-2 and TRBJ1-2; D is perhaps TRBD1 (5 bases). The CDR3 is 13 amino acids. Trimming removed 0 bases at V and 8 bases at J, with 10 bases between. Germline V gives CDR1 LGHNA, CDR2 YNFKEQ. CDR3 DNA sequence: TGTGCCAGCAGCCAAGACCAGGGAAGGGGCTACACCTTC. Its protein product is CASSQDQGRGYTF.

Written as DNA, the CDR3 is TGTGCCAGCAGCCAAGTTTGGCTTGCCAAAAACATTCAGTACTTC. This gives the protein CASSQVWLAKNIQYF. V usage is TRBV4-2 and J usage is TRBJ2-4; D is undetermined. This CDR3 has 15 amino acids. The ends were cut back, 1 base at V and 1 base at J, with 8 bases in the middle. The germline V gene has CDR1 LGHNA and CDR2 YNFKEQ.